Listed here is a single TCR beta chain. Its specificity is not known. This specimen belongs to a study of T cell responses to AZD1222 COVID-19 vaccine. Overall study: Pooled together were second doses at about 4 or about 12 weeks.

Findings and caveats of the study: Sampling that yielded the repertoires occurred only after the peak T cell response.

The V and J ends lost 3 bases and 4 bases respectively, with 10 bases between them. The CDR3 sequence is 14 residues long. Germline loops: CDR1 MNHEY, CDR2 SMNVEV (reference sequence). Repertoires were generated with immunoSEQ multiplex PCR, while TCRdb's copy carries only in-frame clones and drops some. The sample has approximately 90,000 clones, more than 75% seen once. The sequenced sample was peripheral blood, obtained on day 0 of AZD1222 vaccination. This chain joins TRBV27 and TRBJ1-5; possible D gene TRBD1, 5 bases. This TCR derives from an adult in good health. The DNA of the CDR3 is TGTGCCAGCAGTTTGGCAGGGCTTAATCAGCCCCAGCATTTT. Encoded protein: CASSLAGLNQPQHF.